What follows are 6 T cell receptor beta chains derived from one specimen sequenced in a study of vaccination effects on CD4 cells after COVID-19. Antigens for these TCRs are unknown. Ahead of sequencing, the ViraFEST assay grew antigen-specific CD4+ T cells using viral peptide pools. Following a roughly 11-day culture, CD4+ T cells were purified. According to PCR results, the person was infected with SARS-CoV-2 between March and December 2020. TCRdb's copy holds only in-frame clones and misses some; the assay was immunoSEQ multiplex PCR. The sample contains 35,000 to 40,000 clones, over 60% of which appear only once. Sample: CD4+ T cells from PBMCs cultured with HCoV-NL63 spike peptides, taken before COVID-19 vaccination. These receptors were obtained from a human donor who had a prior SARS-CoV-2 infection.

This chain links TRBV9 with TRBJ2-3, with 7 bases that match TRBD2. The CDR3 totals 15 residues. The V gene's germline CDR1 is SGDLS and CDR2 YYNGEE. V was clipped by 4 bases and J by 10 bases; unmatched bases: 15. This CDR3 is CASSSGLAETYPQYF. CDR3 nucleotide sequence: TGTGCCAGCAGCTCGGGTCTAGCGGAAACCTATCCGCAGTATTTT.

This clone turned up a few times. This chain joins TRBV5-1 and TRBJ2-1; TRBD2 agrees at 9 bases. Germline V lookup: CDR1 SGHRS, CDR2 YFSETQ. The CDR3 has 16 residues. Losses at the gene ends were 4 bases for V and 4 bases for J; bases not matched to a gene: 9. CDR3 loop: CASSRRTSGSYNEQFF. The CDR3 nucleotides read TGCGCCAGCAGCCGACGAACTAGCGGGTCTTACAATGAGCAGTTCTTC.

The CDR3 spells CASSNGAQGNTIYF. CDR3 sequence (DNA): TGTGCCAGCAGCAACGGGGCCCAGGGAAACACCATATATTTT. V gene TRBV6-5 combines with J gene TRBJ1-3, with D perhaps TRBD1 (5 bases). Trimming removed 6 bases from V and 4 bases from J, with 13 bases in between. Germline V gives CDR1 MNHEY, CDR2 SVGAGI. This CDR3 has 14 residues.

This chain connects TRBV11-2 to TRBJ2-5; 14 nucleotides line up with TRBD2. The germline V gene has CDR1 SGHAT and CDR2 FQNNGV. The CDR3 is 16 residues long. The ends lost 5 bases at V and 4 bases at J; junction bases unmatched: 6. The CDR3 protein is CASSTRGLAGVETQYF. In nucleotides, the CDR3 is TGTGCCAGCAGCACCCGGGGACTAGCGGGAGTAGAGACCCAGTACTTC.

This clone was seen more than once but under ten times. The chain recombines TRBV7-3 with TRBJ2-1, with TRBD2 matching over 8 bases. The CDR3 runs to 15 residues. V shed 1 base, J shed 7 bases, and the junction held 6 bases outside the gene matches. CDR1 and CDR2 (germline): SGHTA, FQGTGA. The CDR3 spells CASSLSLAGTNEQFF. CDR3 coding DNA: TGTGCCAGCAGCTTAAGTTTAGCGGGAACGAATGAGCAGTTCTTC.

The chain is built from TRBV7-2 and TRBJ1-2; D gene uncertain. The V end was cut by 3 bases, the J end by 5 bases, with 16 bases between. This CDR3 is built from 15 residues. Germline V gene lookup returns CDR1 SGHTA and CDR2 FQGNSA. The CDR3, as DNA: TGTGCCAGCAGCTTTCAACGCATGGCCAATTATGGCTACACCTTC. Encoded protein: CASSFQRMANYGYTF.